This TCR beta chain was identified in a study of blood T cell repertoires in COVID-19. Source study methods: Amplifying reference gene primers gave estimates of nucleated cell counts. Clones were sequenced by immunoSEQ multiplex PCR, and TCRdb holds only the in-frame ones, with some missing. From that table come the V and J calls and clone size; the DNA was used to work out D and trimming. The sample has some 83,000 clones; about 86% are singletons. This receptor was taken from a man older than 75 in a cohort sampled during active COVID-19. Sequencing input: peripheral blood.

CDR3 region: CASSPGTSSPTSSYNEQFF. CDR3 DNA sequence: TGTGCCAGCTCACCCGGGACTAGCAGCCCCACGAGCTCCTACAATGAGCAGTTCTTC. This chain links TRBV18 with TRBJ2-1, with TRBD2 matching 9 bases. Unmatched junction bases numbered 12, after V lost 3 bases and J lost 0 bases. The CDR3 spans 19 residues. CDR1 is KGHSH, CDR2 LQKENI, per germline.